Listed here are 9 T cell receptor beta chains from one sample, sequenced in a study of blood T cell repertoires in COVID-19. Generated by immunoSEQ multiplex PCR, the TCRdb table keeps only in-frame clones and is missing some. The sample has 300,000 to 400,000 clones, approximately 88% seen once. The sample comprised peripheral blood. The source of these receptors is a woman aged 25-40 years with COVID-19, enrolled during active disease.

V gene TRBV29-1 combines with J gene TRBJ2-1, with D perhaps matching TRBD2 (5 bases). Germline-derived CDR1 and CDR2 are SQVTM and ANQGSEA. The V end lost 4 bases, the J end lost 7 bases, and 5 bases lay between the germline ends. CDR3 length: 10 residues. CDR3 amino acids: CSVGGNEQFF. The CDR3 bases are TGCAGCGTTGGAGGGAATGAGCAGTTCTTC.

The chain has TRBV10-2 and TRBJ1-2, with 8 bases identical to TRBD1. Germline CDR1 is WSHSY and CDR2 is SAAADI. The CDR3 sequence is 14 residues long. V lost 7 bases and J lost 5; bases outside the gene matches: 9. The DNA for the CDR3 is TGCGCCAGCACCACTTCCCAGGGGGCTTATGGCTACACCTTC. Protein: CASTTSQGAYGYTF.

The J gene is TRBJ2-5, the V gene TRBV7-9; TRBD2 matches at 12 bases. The CDR3 has 16 amino acids. J lost 2 bases, V lost 7 bases, and 8 bases had no gene match. Germline V gene lookup returns CDR1 SEHNR and CDR2 FQNEAQ (reference sequence). The CDR3 coding sequence is TGTGCCAGCACCCAACTAGCGGGGGGCGGACAAGAGACCCAGTACTTC. It codes for CASTQLAGGGQETQYF.

This chain joins TRBV9 and TRBJ2-2, with D maybe TRBD1 (6 bases). With 0 bases removed from V and 4 bases from J, the gap between germline ends came to 10 bases. The CDR3 length is 15 residues. Per germline, CDR1 SGDLS and CDR2 YYNGEE. The CDR3 DNA reads TGTGCCAGCAGCGTAGGGCAGGGGTCCACCGGGGAGCTGTTTTTT. This sequence encodes CASSVGQGSTGELFF. The entire variable domain, with the rest obtained from reference TRBV9 and TRBJ2-2, is as follows: DSGVTQTPKHLITATGQRVTLRCSPRSGDLSVYWYQQSLDQGLQFLIQYYNGEERAKGNILERFSAQQFPDLHSELNLSSLELGDSALYFCASSVGQGSTGELFFGEGSRLTVL.

This sequence joins TRBV19 and TRBJ1-1; 7 nucleotides agree with TRBD1. The CDR3 contains 14 residues. The ends lost 6 bases at V and 2 bases at J; junction bases unmatched: 6. From germline, CDR1 is LNHDA and CDR2 SQIVND (reference sequence). CDR3 nucleotide sequence: TGTGCCAGTAGCAAATACAGGGGAAACACTGAAGCTTTCTTT. Its protein product is CASSKYRGNTEAFF.

This chain connects TRBV3-1 (or the pseudogene TRBV3-2) to TRBJ1-1; D gene unclear. The CDR3 loop spans 13 amino acids. The germline gives CDR1 LGHDT, CDR2 YNNKEL (reference sequence). V shed 2 bases and J shed 5 bases, with 9 bases lying between them. The CDR3 loop reads CASSQLEGTEAFF. The CDR3 nucleotides are TGTGCCAGCAGCCAATTGGAGGGAACTGAAGCTTTCTTT.

The rearrangement uses TRBV7-2 and TRBJ1-1, with TRBD1 identical over 8 bases. CDR3 length equals 14 residues. With V trimmed by 4 bases and J by 5 bases, 6 bases remained unmatched. CDR1 and CDR2 (germline): SGHTA, FQGNSA. The CDR3 DNA is TGTGCCAGCAGCTCGCAGGGGGCATTAACTGAAGCTTTCTTT. This encodes CASSSQGALTEAFF.

The chain couples TRBV12-3 or TRBV12-4 to TRBJ1-1; D not certain. V lost 3 bases and J 4 bases, leaving 9 bases between the germline ends. This CDR3 region has 13 residues. The CDR3 bases are TGTGCCAGCAGTTTCCAGGATTTCACTGAAGCTTTCTTT. Translated: CASSFQDFTEAFF.

Here the CDR3 reads CASSFGTGQDYGYTF. The DNA of the CDR3 is TGCGCCAGCAGTTTCGGGACCGGACAGGACTATGGCTACACCTTC. This chain joins TRBV5-1 and TRBJ1-2, with 7 positions matching TRBD1. CDR1 SGHRS and CDR2 YFSETQ come from the germline V gene. The CDR3 has 15 residues. The J segment lost 3 bases and the V segment lost 5 bases, leaving 10 bases of the junction unmatched. The variable domain in full, with the rest retrieved from reference TRBV5-1 and TRBJ1-2, is KAGVTQTPRYLIKTRGQQVTLSCSPISGHRSVSWYQQTPGQGLQFLFEYFSETQRNKGNFPGRFSGRQFSNSRSEMNVSTLELGDSALYLCASSFGTGQDYGYTFGSGTRLTVV.